This T cell receptor beta chain was sequenced for a study of T cell responses to AZD1222 COVID-19 vaccine. Generated by immunoSEQ multiplex PCR, the TCRdb table keeps only in-frame clones and is missing some. The sample includes roughly 98,000 clones, around nine tenths of them seen just once. The sample in question was peripheral blood, obtained 28 days after the second AZD1222 dose. This sequence originates from an adult who received the AZD1222 COVID-19 vaccine.

The CDR3 nucleotides are TGTGCCAGCAGCTCGGGACAGGGTTCTGACGGCTACACCTTC. Its protein product is CASSSGQGSDGYTF. The chain employs TRBV28 and TRBJ1-2, with TRBD1 matching over 9 bases. The V gene's germline CDR1 is MDHEN and CDR2 SYDVKM. The J segment lost 8 bases and the V segment lost 6 bases, leaving 10 bases of the junction unmatched. The CDR3 runs to 14 residues.